A single sample gave rise to the 3 T cell receptor beta chains below, sequenced in a study of T cell responses to AZD1222 COVID-19 vaccine. Clones were read by immunoSEQ multiplex PCR, and TCRdb kept only the in-frame ones, dropping some. The sample yields approximately 110,000 clones, approximately 90% seen once. The sequences come from peripheral blood, collected on day 0 of AZD1222 vaccination. Every receptor here comes from an adult in good health.

This clone was seen just once. The chain couples TRBV28 to TRBJ1-1; D remains unclear. Germline CDR1 and CDR2: MDHEN and SYDVKM. The V gene lost 7 bases and the J gene lost 5 bases, with 14 bases spanning the gap. The CDR3 spans 13 residues. The CDR3 protein is CASKADTVTEAFF. The CDR3 nucleotides are TGTGCCAGCAAGGCTGATACGGTGACTGAAGCTTTCTTT.

This clone is a singleton in its sample. V is TRBV10-3 and J is TRBJ1-5; no firm D call. The CDR3 has 13 residues. The germline V and J ends were trimmed by 6 bases and 5 bases, with 11 bases remaining between them. CDR1 is ENHRY, CDR2 SYGVKD, per germline. The CDR3 region is CAIRPRTDQPQHF. CDR3 DNA sequence: TGTGCCATCAGACCCCGGACGGATCAGCCCCAGCATTTT.

The V and J genes are TRBV30 and TRBJ1-1; TRBD1 matches 9 bases. V gave up 5 bases and J gave up 10 bases; unmatched junction bases: 8. Germline V gene data show CDR1 as GTSNPN and CDR2 as SVGIG (reference sequence). This CDR3 comprises 12 residues. CDR3 in DNA: TGTGCCTGGGGCAGGGACAGGGTGAGAGCTTTCTTT. Translating it yields CAWGRDRVRAFF.